The 15 T cell receptor beta chains presented below share a single source sample, sequenced in a study of blood T cell repertoires in COVID-19. Sequencing used immunoSEQ multiplex PCR; TCRdb keeps in-frame clones, though not all of them. The table records 170,000 or so clones, around 87% of them present only once. Sequenced material: peripheral blood. The source of these receptors is a middle-aged man with active or convalescent COVID-19.

V usage is TRBV19 and J usage is TRBJ1-5; D unresolved. V lost 0 bases and J 6 bases, leaving 6 bases between the germline ends. Germline V gene sequence: CDR1 LNHDA, CDR2 SQIVND (reference sequence). The CDR3 runs to 13 residues. The CDR3 loop reads CASSIDWSQPQHF. Here the CDR3 DNA reads TGTGCCAGTAGTATAGATTGGAGTCAGCCCCAGCATTTT.

J is TRBJ2-5 and V is TRBV24-1; TRBD2 matches 8 bases. The V and J ends lost 4 bases and 1 base, in that order; junction bases with no gene match: 4. In germline, CDR1 is KGHDR, CDR2 SFDVKD. This CDR3 spans 15 amino acids. CDR3 sequence: CATSESGGPQETQYF. In nucleotides, the CDR3 is TGTGCCACCAGTGAAAGCGGGGGTCCCCAAGAGACCCAGTACTTC.

The V call is TRBV7-2, the J call TRBJ1-6, with 8 positions matching TRBD1. CDR3 length: 16 amino acids. Germline CDR1 is SGHTA and CDR2 is FQGNSA. The CDR3 sequence: CAIVMSGQGANSPLHF. CDR3 nucleotide sequence: TGTGCAATTGTAATGTCGGGGCAGGGGGCTAATTCACCCCTCCACTTT. Together with reference TRBV7-2 and TRBJ1-6, the CDR3 gives the full variable domain: GAGVSQSPSNKVTEKGKDVELRCDPISGHTALYWYRQSLGQGLEFLIYFQGNSAPDKSGLPSDRFSAERTGGSVSTLTIQRTQQEDSAVYLCAIVMSGQGANSPLHFGNGTRLTVT.

The gene calls are TRBV13 and TRBJ2-6; TRBD1 matches at 8 bases. The CDR3 covers 17 residues. Germline V gives CDR1 PRHDT, CDR2 FYEKMQ (reference sequence). J gave up 2 bases and V 5 bases, and 8 bases lay outside the gene matches. CDR3 in amino acids: CASSTRTGSAGANVLTF. The CDR3 DNA follows: TGTGCCAGCAGCACCCGGACAGGGAGCGCTGGGGCCAACGTCCTGACTTTC.

The chain employs TRBV20-1 and TRBJ1-2, with D perhaps TRBD1 (5 bases). The CDR3 length is 13 residues. Germline CDR1 reads DFQATT; CDR2 reads SNEGSKA (reference sequence). V lost 3 bases, J lost 4 bases, and 12 bases lay in between. CDR3 nucleotides: TGCAGTGCTAGTACAGGTCCCGCCTATGGCTACACCTTC. Translating it yields CSASTGPAYGYTF.

This chain uses TRBV30 with TRBJ2-6; tentative D call: TRBD1 (6 bases). Trimming removed 5 bases at V and 0 bases at J, with 8 bases between. This CDR3 is built from 14 residues. In germline, CDR1 is GTSNPN, CDR2 SVGIG (reference sequence). Here the CDR3 DNA reads TGTGCCTGGTTAGGGGGCTCTGGGGCCAACGTCCTGACTTTC. Translating it yields CAWLGGSGANVLTF. Supplemented by reference TRBV30 and TRBJ2-6, the full variable domain reads SQTIHQWPATLVQPVGSPLSLECTVEGTSNPNLYWYRQAAGRGLQLLFYSVGIGQISSEVPQNLSASRPQDRQFILSSKKLLLSDSGFYLCAWLGGSGANVLTFGAGSRLTVL.

CDR3 coding DNA: TGTGCCAGCAGTTTCTGGACAGGGGCGAACACCGGGGAGCTGTTTTTT. Amino acids: CASSFWTGANTGELFF. V usage is TRBV28 and J usage is TRBJ2-2; 9 bases line up with TRBD1. Germline assignment: CDR1 MDHEN and CDR2 SYDVKM. The CDR3 runs 16 residues. V lost 3 bases and J lost 0; bases outside the gene matches: 2.

V gene TRBV30 combines with J gene TRBJ1-1; D is uncertain. The CDR3 has 13 residues. CDR1 and CDR2 (germline): GTSNPN, SVGIG (reference sequence). The V and J ends lost 4 bases and 1 base respectively, with 10 bases between them. The CDR3: CAWIDSGNTEAFF. The CDR3 nucleotides are TGTGCCTGGATCGACTCGGGGAACACTGAAGCTTTCTTT.

This rearrangement joins TRBV29-1 to TRBJ1-1; D uncertain. V lost 5 bases, J lost 1 base, and 8 bases lay in between. Germline CDR1 SQVTM, CDR2 ANQGSEA. The CDR3 totals 12 residues. The CDR3 DNA reads as TGCAGCGTTCAGGATCAGAACACTGAAGCTTTCTTT. This encodes CSVQDQNTEAFF.

The chain recombines TRBV2 with TRBJ2-1; 8 nucleotides line up with TRBD1. With 4 bases clipped from V and 8 bases from J, the junction kept 4 bases outside the gene matches. CDR3 length: 13 amino acids. Germline V gives CDR1 SNHLY, CDR2 FYNNEI. The CDR3 spells CASSGTGLDEQFF. CDR3 sequence (DNA): TGTGCCAGCAGTGGGACAGGGTTGGATGAGCAGTTCTTC.

This rearrangement joins TRBV5-1 to TRBJ2-2; D is possibly TRBD2 (6 bases). The CDR3 spans 13 residues. CDR1 is SGHRS and CDR2 is YFSETQ in the germline V gene. The DNA of the CDR3 is TGCGCATCGAGACTAGGCGGCATCGGGGAGCTGTTTTTT. Its translation: CASRLGGIGELFF.

The chain employs TRBV6-2 or TRBV6-3 and TRBJ2-5, with 16 bases identical to TRBD2. Unmatched junction bases numbered 14, after V lost 6 bases and J lost 4 bases. The CDR3 has 19 amino acids. The germline gives CDR1 MNHEY, CDR2 SVGEGT. CDR3 DNA sequence: TGTGCCAGCAGCCTCGGGACTAGCGGGGGGGCGGGCAGGAGAGAGACCCAGTACTTC. As protein: CASSLGTSGGAGRRETQYF.

The chain recombines TRBV19 with TRBJ1-4; 7 bases line up with TRBD1. The V and J ends lost 4 bases and 8 bases, in that order; junction bases with no gene match: 10. Germline V CDR1 and CDR2: LNHDA, SQIVND (reference sequence). The CDR3 length is 15 residues. The CDR3 DNA reads as TGTGCCAGTAGTACCCCACAGGGGTTTGCGGAAAAACTGTTTTTT. It is translated as CASSTPQGFAEKLFF.

This chain uses TRBV28 with TRBJ1-2, with D unclear. CDR1 and CDR2 from the germline V gene are MDHEN and SYDVKM. Trimming took off 8 bases at V and 8 bases at J, with 12 bases between the two ends. The CDR3 spans 11 residues. DNA for the CDR3: TGTGCCAGCCGCGAGGGTAACGGCTACACCTTC. The encoded protein is CASREGNGYTF.

The gene calls are TRBV11-2 and TRBJ1-4; no definite D call. The CDR3 length is 13 residues. V dropped 0 bases and J dropped 5 bases, with 4 bases sitting between them. Germline assignment: CDR1 SGHAT and CDR2 FQNNGV. CDR3: CASSLDENEKLFF. The CDR3 DNA reads TGTGCCAGCAGCTTAGACGAGAATGAAAAACTGTTTTTT.